This T cell receptor beta chain derives from a study of cytomegalovirus exposure and HLA in healthy donors. The V end lost 0 bases, the J end lost 9 bases, and 16 bases lay between the germline ends. This CDR3 comprises 16 residues. Germline values: CDR1 SGHRS, CDR2 YFSETQ. The assay was immunoSEQ multiplex PCR, and TCRdb's table has in-frame clones only and misses some. Among 180,000 or so clones listed, more than 75% were seen once. This chain uses TRBV5-1 with TRBJ1-6, with D perhaps TRBD1 (6 bases). This TCR was recovered from a man between 25 and 39 years old in good health and CMV-seropositive. Sequenced sample: PBMCs. The CDR3 loop reads CASSLGVTGPGSPLHF. The DNA for the CDR3 is TGCGCCAGCAGCTTGGGGGTCACAGGGCCCGGTTCACCCCTCCACTTT.